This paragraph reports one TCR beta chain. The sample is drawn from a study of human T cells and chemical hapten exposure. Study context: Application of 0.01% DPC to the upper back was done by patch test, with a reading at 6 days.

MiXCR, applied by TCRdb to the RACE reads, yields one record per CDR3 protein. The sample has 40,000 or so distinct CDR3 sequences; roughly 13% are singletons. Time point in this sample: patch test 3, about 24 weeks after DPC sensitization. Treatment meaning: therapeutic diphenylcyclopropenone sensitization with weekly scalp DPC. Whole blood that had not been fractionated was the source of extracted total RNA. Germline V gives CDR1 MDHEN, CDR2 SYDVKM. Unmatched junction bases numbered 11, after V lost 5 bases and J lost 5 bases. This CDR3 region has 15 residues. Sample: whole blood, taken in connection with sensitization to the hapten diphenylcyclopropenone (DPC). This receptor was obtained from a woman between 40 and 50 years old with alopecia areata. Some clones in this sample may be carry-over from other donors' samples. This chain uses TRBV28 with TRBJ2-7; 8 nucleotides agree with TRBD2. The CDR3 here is CASSRGTRWLDEQYF. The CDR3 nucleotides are TGTGCCAGCAGTCGGGGGACTAGGTGGTTAGACGAGCAGTACTTC.